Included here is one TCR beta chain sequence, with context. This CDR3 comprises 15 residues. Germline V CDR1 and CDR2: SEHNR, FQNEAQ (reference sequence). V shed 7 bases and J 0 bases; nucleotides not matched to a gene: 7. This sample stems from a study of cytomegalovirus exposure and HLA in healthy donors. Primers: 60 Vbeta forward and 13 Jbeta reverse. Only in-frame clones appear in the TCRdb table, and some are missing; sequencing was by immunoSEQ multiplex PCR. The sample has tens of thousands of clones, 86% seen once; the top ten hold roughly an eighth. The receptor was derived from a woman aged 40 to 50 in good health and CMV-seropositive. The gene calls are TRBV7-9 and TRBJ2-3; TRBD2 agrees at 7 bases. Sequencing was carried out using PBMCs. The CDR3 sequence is CASTQKRGSTDTQYF. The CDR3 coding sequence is TGTGCCAGCACCCAGAAGCGGGGTAGCACAGATACGCAGTATTTT.